This note documents a single T cell receptor beta chain sequence. V lost 0 bases to trimming and J lost 1 base, with 4 bases between them. CDR3 length: 14 residues. Germline CDR1 reads LGHNA; CDR2 reads YSLEER. The entry originates in a study of blood T cell repertoires in COVID-19. For the study at large: Nucleic acid was either cDNA or gDNA, and it came from T cells, B-cell-depleted T cells, or PBMCs.

Original handling: Estimation of nucleated cell counts was performed using reference gene primer amplification. The assay was immunoSEQ multiplex PCR, and TCRdb's table has in-frame clones only and misses some. That table furnishes V, J and clone size, whereas the DNA furnished D and trimming. The table shows roughly 120,000 clones, with around 90% occurring only once. Followed over time, Seattle patients had been enrolled while infection was active. This clonotype was obtained from a man aged 50 to 59 with COVID-19, enrolled during active disease. Material: peripheral blood. V is TRBV4-3 and J is TRBJ2-1; D gene unclear. The CDR3 DNA sequence: TGCGCCAGCAGCCAAGATAGATCCTACAATGAGCAGTTCTTC. Its protein product is CASSQDRSYNEQFF.